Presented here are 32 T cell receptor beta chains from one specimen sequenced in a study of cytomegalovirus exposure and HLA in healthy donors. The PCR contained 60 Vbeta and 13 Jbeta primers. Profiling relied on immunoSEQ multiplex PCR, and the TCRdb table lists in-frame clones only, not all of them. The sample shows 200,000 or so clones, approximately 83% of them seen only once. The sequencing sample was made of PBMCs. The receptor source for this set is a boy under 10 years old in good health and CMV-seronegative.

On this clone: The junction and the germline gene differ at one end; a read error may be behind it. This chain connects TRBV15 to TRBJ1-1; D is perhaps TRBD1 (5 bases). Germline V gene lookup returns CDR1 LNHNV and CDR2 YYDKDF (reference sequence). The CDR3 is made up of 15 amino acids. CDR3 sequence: CTTSRVSGWNTEAFF. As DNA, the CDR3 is TGTACCACCAGCAGAGTCTCAGGGTGGAACACTGAAGCTTTCTTT.

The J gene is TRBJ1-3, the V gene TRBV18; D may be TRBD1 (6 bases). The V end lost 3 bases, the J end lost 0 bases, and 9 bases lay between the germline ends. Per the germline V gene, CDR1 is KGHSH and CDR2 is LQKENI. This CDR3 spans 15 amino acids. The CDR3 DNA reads TGTGCCAGCTCACCCGGACAGAACTCTGGAAACACCATATATTTT. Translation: CASSPGQNSGNTIYF.

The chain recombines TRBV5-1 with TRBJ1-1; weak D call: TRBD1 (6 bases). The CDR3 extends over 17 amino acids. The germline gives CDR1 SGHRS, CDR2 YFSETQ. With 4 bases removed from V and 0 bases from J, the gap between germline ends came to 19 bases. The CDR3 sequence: CASSPVGADSMNTEAFF. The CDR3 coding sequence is TGCGCCAGCAGCCCGGTGGGGGCAGATTCGATGAACACTGAAGCTTTCTTT.

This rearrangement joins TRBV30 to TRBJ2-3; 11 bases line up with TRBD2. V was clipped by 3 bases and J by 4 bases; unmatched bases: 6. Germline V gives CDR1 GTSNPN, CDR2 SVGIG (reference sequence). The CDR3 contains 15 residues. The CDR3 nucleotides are TGTGCCTGGAGGTTAGCGGGGGGGCCGGCAGATACGCAGTATTTT. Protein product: CAWRLAGGPADTQYF.

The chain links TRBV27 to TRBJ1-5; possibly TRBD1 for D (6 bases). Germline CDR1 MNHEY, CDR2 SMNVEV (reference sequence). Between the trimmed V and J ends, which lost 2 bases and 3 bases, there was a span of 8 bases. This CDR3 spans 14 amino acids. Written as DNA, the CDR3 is TGTGCCAGCAGTTTACAGGGGAACAATCAGCCCCAGCATTTT. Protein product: CASSLQGNNQPQHF.

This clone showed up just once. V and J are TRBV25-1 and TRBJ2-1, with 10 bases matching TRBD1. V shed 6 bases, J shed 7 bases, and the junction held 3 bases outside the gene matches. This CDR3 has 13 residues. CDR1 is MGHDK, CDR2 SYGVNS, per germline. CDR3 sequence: CASRGQGWNEQFF. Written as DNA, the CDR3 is TGTGCCAGCAGGGGACAGGGGTGGAATGAGCAGTTCTTC.

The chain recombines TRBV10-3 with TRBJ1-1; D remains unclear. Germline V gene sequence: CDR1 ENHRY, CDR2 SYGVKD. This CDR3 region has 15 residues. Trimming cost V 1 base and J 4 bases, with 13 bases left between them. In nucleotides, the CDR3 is TGTGCCATCAGTGAGTTGACGCAGGCGAGCACTGAAGCTTTCTTT. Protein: CAISELTQASTEAFF.

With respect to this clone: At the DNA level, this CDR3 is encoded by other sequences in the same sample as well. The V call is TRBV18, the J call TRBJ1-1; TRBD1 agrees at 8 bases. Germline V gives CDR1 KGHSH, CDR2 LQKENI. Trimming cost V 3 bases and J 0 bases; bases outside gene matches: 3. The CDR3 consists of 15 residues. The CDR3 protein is CASSPRTGMNTEAFF. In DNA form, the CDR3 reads TGTGCCAGCTCACCTCGGACAGGGATGAACACTGAAGCTTTCTTT.

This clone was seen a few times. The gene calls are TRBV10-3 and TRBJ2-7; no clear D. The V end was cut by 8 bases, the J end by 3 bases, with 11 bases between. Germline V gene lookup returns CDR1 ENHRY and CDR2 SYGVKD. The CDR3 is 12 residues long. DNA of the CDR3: TGTGCCATCGGCGGTAGAGACTACGAGCAGTACTTC. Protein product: CAIGGRDYEQYF.

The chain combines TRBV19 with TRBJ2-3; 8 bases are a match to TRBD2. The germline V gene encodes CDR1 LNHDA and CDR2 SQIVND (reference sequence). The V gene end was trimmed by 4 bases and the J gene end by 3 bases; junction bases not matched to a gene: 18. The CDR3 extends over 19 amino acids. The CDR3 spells CASSKGLAGGTTRTDTQYF. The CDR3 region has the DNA TGTGCCAGTAGTAAGGGTCTGGCGGGGGGCACCACGAGGACAGATACGCAGTATTTT.

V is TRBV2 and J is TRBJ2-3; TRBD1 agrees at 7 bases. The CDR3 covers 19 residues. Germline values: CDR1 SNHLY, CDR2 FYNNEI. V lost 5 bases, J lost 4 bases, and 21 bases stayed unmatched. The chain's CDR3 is CASSPRPRGRVFIPDTQYF. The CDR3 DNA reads TGTGCCAGCAGTCCCCGACCGAGGGGGCGGGTTTTCATCCCAGATACGCAGTATTTT.

CDR3 region: CASSENDLAGEETQYF. In nucleotides, the CDR3 is TGTGCCAGCAGCGAGAACGACCTAGCGGGGGAAGAGACCCAGTACTTC. This chain uses TRBV7-2 with TRBJ2-5, with TRBD2 matching 10 bases. The V gene end was trimmed by 5 bases and the J gene end by 3 bases; junction bases not matched to a gene: 9. The CDR3 contains 16 residues. Germline-derived CDR1 and CDR2 are SGHTA and FQGNSA.

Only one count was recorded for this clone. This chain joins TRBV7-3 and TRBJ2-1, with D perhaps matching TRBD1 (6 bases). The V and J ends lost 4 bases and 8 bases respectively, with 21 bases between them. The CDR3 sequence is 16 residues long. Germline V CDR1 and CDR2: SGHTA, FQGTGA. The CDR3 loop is CASSSSGVWGNDEQFF. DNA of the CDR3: TGTGCCAGCAGCTCCTCAGGGGTTTGGGGCAATGATGAGCAGTTCTTC.

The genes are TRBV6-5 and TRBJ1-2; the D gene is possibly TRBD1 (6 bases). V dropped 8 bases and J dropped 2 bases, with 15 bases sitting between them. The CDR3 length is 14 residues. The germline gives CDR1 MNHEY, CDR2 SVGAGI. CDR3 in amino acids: CASSPFGQNYGYTF. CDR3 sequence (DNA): TGTGCCAGCTCCCCCTTTGGACAGAACTATGGCTACACCTTC.

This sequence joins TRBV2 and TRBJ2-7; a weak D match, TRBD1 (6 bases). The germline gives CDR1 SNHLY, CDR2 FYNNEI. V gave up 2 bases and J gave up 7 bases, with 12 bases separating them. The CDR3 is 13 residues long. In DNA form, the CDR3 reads TGTGCCAGCAGTGAATTCTCCAGGGGTGAGCAGTACTTC. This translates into CASSEFSRGEQYF.

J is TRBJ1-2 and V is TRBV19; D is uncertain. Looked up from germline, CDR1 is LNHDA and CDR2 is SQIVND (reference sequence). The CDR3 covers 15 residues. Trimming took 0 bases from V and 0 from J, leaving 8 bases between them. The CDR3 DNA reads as TGTGCCAGTAGTATAGATTTGGAGTCTAACTATGGCTACACCTTC. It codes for CASSIDLESNYGYTF.

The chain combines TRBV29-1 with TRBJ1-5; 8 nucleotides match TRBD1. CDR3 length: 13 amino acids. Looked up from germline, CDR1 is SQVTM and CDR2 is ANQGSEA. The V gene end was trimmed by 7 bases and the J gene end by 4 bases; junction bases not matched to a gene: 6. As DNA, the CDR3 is TGCAGCGCTGAGACAGGGGAAAATCAGCCCCAGCATTTT. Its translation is CSAETGENQPQHF.

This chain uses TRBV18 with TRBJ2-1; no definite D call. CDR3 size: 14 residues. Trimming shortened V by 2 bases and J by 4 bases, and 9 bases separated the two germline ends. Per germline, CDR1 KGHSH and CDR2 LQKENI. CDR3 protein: CASSPFEVYNEQFF. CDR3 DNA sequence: TGTGCCAGCTCACCATTTGAGGTTTACAATGAGCAGTTCTTC.

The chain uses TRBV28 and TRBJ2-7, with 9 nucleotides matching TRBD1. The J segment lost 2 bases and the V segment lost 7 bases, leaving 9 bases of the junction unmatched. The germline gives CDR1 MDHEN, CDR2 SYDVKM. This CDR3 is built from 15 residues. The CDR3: CASTPGTGKTYEQYF. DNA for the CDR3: TGTGCCAGCACCCCCGGGACAGGGAAAACCTACGAGCAGTACTTC.

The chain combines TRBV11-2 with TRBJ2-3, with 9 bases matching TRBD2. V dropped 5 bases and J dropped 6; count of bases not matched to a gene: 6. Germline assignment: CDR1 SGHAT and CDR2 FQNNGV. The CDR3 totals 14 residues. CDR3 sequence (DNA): TGTGCCAGCAGCCCGGGACTAGCAAGGGATACGCAGTATTTT. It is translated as CASSPGLARDTQYF. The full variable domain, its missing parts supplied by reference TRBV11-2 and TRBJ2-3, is EAGVAQSPRYKIIEKRQSVAFWCNPISGHATLYWYQQILGQGPKLLIQFQNNGVVDDSQLPKDRFSAERLKGVDSTLKIQPAKLEDSAVYLCASSPGLARDTQYFGPGTRLTVL.

For the CDR3, the DNA is TGTGCCAGCAGCCAGATCGGGACTAGGGGGAGTGAAGCTTTCTTT. Residues: CASSQIGTRGSEAFF. The V call is TRBV4-2, the J call TRBJ1-1; maybe TRBD1 (6 bases). V lost 3 bases and J lost 7, with 18 bases in between. The CDR3 loop spans 15 amino acids. CDR1 and CDR2 from the germline V gene are LGHNA and YNFKEQ.

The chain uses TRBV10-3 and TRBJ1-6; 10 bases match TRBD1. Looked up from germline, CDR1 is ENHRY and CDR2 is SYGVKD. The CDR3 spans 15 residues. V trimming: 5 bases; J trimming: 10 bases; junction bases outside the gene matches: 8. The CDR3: CAISLGQGGYSPLHF. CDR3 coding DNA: TGTGCCATCAGTCTTGGACAGGGGGGATACTCACCCCTCCACTTT.

The CDR3 protein is CASSRTNPTDTQYF. The CDR3, as DNA: TGTGCCAGTAGTAGGACTAACCCCACAGATACGCAGTATTTT. The rearrangement links TRBV19 to TRBJ2-3, with D possibly being TRBD2 (6 bases). In germline, CDR1 is LNHDA, CDR2 SQIVND (reference sequence). Trimming pared 4 bases from V and 2 bases from J, leaving 10 bases between. This CDR3 spans 14 amino acids.

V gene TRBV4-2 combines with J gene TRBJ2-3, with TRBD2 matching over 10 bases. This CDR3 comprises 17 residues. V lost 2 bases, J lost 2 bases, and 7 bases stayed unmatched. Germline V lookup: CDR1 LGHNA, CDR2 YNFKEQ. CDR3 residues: CASSQKLAGADTDTQYF. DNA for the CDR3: TGTGCCAGCAGCCAAAAGCTAGCGGGGGCCGACACAGATACGCAGTATTTT.

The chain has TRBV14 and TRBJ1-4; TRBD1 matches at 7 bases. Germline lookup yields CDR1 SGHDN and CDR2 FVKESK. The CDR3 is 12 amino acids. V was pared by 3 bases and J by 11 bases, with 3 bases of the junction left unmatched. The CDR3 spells CASSQDRLKLFF. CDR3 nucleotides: TGTGCCAGCAGCCAGGACAGGCTCAAACTGTTTTTT.

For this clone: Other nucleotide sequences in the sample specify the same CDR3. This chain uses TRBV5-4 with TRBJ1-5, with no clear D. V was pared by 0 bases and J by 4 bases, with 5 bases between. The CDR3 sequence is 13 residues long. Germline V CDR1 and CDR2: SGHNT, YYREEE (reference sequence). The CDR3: CASSLDSNQPQHF. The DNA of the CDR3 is TGTGCCAGCAGCTTGGACAGTAATCAGCCCCAGCATTTT.

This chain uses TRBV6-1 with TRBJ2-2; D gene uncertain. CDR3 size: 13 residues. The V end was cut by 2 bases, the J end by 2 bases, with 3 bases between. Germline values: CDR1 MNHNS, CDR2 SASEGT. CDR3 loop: CASSETNTGELFF. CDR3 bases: TGTGCCAGCAGTGAAACAAACACCGGGGAGCTGTTTTTT.

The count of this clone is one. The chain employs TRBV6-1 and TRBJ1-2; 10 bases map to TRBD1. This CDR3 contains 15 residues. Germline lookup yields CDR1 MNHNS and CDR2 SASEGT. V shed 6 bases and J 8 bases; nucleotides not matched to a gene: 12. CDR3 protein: CASRPNRTGGRGYTF. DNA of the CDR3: TGTGCCAGCAGACCAAACCGGACAGGGGGTCGAGGCTACACCTTC.

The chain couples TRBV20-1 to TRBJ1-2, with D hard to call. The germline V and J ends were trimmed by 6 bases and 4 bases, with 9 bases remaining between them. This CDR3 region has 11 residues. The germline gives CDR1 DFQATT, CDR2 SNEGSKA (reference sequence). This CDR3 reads CSASPLYGYTF. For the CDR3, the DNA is TGCAGTGCCAGTCCCCTCTATGGCTACACCTTC.

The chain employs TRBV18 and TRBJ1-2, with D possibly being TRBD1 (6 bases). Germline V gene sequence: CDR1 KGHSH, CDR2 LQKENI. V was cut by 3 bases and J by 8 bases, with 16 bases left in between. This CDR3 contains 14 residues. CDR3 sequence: CASSPSTGRSGYTF. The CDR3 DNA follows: TGTGCCAGCTCACCGTCTACAGGGAGATCGGGCTACACCTTC.

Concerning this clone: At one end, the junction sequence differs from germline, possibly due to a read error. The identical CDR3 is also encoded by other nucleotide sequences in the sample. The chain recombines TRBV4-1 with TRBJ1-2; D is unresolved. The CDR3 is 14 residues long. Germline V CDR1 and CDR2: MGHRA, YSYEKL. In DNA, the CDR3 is TGCGCCAGCAGCCGTATAATTCAAGGAGATGGCTACACTTTC. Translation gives CASSRIIQGDGYTF.

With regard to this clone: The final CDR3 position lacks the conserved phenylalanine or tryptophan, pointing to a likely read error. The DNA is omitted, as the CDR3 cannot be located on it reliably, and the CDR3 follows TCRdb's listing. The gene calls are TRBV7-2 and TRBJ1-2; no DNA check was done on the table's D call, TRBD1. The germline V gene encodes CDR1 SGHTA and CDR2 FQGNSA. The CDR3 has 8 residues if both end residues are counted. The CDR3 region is CASRYRGS.